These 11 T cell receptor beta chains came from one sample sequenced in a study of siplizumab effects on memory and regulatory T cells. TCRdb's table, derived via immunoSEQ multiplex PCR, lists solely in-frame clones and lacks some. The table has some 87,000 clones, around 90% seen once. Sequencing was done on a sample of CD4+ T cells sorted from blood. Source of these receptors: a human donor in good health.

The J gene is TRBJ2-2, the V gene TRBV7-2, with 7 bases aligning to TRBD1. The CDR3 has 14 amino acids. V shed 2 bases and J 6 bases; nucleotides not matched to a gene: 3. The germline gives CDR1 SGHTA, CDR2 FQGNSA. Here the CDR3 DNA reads TGTGCCAGCAGCTTACCCCAGGGGGCCGGGGAGCTGTTTTTT. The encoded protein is CASSLPQGAGELFF.

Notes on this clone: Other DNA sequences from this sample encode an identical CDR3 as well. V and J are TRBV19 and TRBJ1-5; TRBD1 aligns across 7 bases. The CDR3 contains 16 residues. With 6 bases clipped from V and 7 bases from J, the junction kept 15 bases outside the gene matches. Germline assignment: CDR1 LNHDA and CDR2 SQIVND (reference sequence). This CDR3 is CASRRQGLRSTQPQHF. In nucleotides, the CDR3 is TGTGCCAGTAGGAGACAGGGTCTTCGGTCGACGCAGCCCCAGCATTTT.

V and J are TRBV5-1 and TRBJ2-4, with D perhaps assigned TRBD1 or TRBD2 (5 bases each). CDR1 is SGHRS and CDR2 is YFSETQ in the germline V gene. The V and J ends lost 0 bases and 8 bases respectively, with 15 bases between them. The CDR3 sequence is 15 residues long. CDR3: CASSLGGGFGDIQYF. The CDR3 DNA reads TGCGCCAGCAGCTTGGGGGGCGGGTTTGGTGACATTCAGTACTTC. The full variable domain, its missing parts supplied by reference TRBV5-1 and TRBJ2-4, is KAGVTQTPRYLIKTRGQQVTLSCSPISGHRSVSWYQQTPGQGLQFLFEYFSETQRNKGNFPGRFSGRQFSNSRSEMNVSTLELGDSALYLCASSLGGGFGDIQYFGAGTRLSVL.

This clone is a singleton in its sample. In DNA form, the CDR3 reads TGTGCCAGCAGCTTAGACGGATGGGACGAGCAGCCCCAGCATTTT. Translated, it gives CASSLDGWDEQPQHF. This chain connects TRBV7-2 to TRBJ1-5; tentatively, D is TRBD1 (5 bases). This CDR3 comprises 15 residues. Germline CDR1 SGHTA, CDR2 FQGNSA. Between the trimmed V and J ends, which lost 1 base and 7 bases, there was a span of 14 bases. The complete variable domain, with remaining parts taken from reference TRBV7-2 and TRBJ1-5, reads GAGVSQSPSNKVTEKGKDVELRCDPISGHTALYWYRQSLGQGLEFLIYFQGNSAPDKSGLPSDRFSAERTGGSVSTLTIQRTQQEDSAVYLCASSLDGWDEQPQHFGDGTRLSIL.

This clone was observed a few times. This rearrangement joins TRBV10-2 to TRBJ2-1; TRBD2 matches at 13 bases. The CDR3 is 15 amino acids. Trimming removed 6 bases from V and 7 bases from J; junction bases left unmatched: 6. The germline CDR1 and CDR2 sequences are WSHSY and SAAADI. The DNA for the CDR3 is TGCGCCAGCAGCCCGACTAGCGGGGGGAGGAATGAGCAGTTCTTC. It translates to CASSPTSGGRNEQFF.

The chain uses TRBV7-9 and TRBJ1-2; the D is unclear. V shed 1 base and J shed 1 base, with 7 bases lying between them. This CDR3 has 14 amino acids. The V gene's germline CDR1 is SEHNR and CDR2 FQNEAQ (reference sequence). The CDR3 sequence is CASSLGWINYGYTF. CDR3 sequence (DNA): TGTGCCAGCAGCTTAGGATGGATTAACTATGGCTACACCTTC.

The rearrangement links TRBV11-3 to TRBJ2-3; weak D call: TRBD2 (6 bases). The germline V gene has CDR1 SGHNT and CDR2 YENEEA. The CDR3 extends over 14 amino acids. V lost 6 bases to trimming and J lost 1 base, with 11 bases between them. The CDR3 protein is CASSGDSRTDTQYF. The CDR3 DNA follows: TGTGCCAGCAGTGGGGACTCTCGCACAGATACGCAGTATTTT.

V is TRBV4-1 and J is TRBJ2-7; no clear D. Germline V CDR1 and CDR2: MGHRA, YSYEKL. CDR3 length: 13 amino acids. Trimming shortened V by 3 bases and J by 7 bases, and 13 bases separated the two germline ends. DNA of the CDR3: TGCGCCAGCAGCCAGGGATGGGGTGGTGAGCAGTACTTC. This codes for CASSQGWGGEQYF.

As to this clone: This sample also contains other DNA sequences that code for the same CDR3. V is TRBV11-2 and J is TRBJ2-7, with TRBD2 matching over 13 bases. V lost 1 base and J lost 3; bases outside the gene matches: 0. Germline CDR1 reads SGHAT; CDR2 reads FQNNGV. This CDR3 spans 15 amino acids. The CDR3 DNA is TGTGCCAGCAGCTTAGGGACTAGCGGGAGCTACGAGCAGTACTTC. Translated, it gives CASSLGTSGSYEQYF.

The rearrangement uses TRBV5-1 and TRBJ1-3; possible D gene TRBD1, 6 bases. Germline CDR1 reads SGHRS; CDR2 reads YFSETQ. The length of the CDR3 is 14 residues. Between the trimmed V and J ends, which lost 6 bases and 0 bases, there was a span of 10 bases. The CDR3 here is CASTSGASGNTIYF. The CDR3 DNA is TGCGCCAGCACTTCAGGGGCCTCTGGAAACACCATATATTTT.

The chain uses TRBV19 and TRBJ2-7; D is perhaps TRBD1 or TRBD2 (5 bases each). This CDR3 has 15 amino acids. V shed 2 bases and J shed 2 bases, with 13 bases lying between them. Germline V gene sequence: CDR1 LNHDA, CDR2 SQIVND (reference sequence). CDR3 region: CASSIKSWDPYEQYF. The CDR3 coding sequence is TGTGCCAGTAGTATAAAATCGTGGGACCCCTACGAGCAGTACTTC.